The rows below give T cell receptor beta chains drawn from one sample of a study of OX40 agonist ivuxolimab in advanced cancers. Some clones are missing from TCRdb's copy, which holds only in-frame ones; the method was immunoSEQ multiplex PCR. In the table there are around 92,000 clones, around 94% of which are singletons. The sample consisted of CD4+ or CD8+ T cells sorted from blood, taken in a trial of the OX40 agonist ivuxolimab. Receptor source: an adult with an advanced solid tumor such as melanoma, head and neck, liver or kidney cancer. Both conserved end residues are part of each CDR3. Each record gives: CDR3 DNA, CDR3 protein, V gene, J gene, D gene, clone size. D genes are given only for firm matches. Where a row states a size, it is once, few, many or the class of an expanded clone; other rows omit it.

DNA: TGTGCCAGCGCCTTGGGACTAGGAAACAATGAGCAGTTCTTC
CDR3: CASALGLGNNEQFF
V: TRBV25-1
J: TRBJ2-1
D: TRBD2
size: .

DNA: TGTGCCTGGAGGGAAGGGACACCAAATCAGCCCCAGCATTTT
CDR3: CAWREGTPNQPQHF
V: TRBV30
J: TRBJ1-5
D: .
size: .

DNA: TGCGCCAGCAGCTTGAATTCTGCGAACACTGAAGCTTTCTTT
CDR3: CASSLNSANTEAFF
V: TRBV5-1
J: TRBJ1-1
D: .
size: few

DNA: TGTGCCAGCAGTCCGAGGAAGAATCCGGGGAATCAGCCCCAGCATTTT
CDR3: CASSPRKNPGNQPQHF
V: TRBV27
J: TRBJ1-5
D: .
size: .

DNA: TGTGCCAGCAGCAGGGGGACAGCTTCCTACGAGCAGTACTTC
CDR3: CASSRGTASYEQYF
V: TRBV7-6
J: TRBJ2-7
D: TRBD1
size: .

DNA: TGTGCCAGCAGCCCTAGGGCGGGAGTAGTGTACAATGAGCAGTTCTTC
CDR3: CASSPRAGVVYNEQFF
V: TRBV7-3
J: TRBJ2-1
D: TRBD2
size: .

DNA: TGTGCCAGCGGCCCAGCGGGGGTTCTCACAGATACGCAGTATTTT
CDR3: CASGPAGVLTDTQYF
V: TRBV25-1
J: TRBJ2-3
D: TRBD2
size: .

DNA: TGTGCCAGCAGCTCCCTCACAGATACGCAGTATTTT
CDR3: CASSSLTDTQYF
V: TRBV5-5
J: TRBJ2-3
D: .
size: .

DNA: TGTGCCAGCAGATCCGGGACAGGGGGCTCTGAGAGTGGGGCCAACGTCCTGACTTTC
CDR3: CASRSGTGGSESGANVLTF
V: TRBV28
J: TRBJ2-6
D: TRBD1
size: .

DNA: TGTGCCAGCAGCTTAACTGGGGACTTCTACAATGAGCAGTTCTTC
CDR3: CASSLTGDFYNEQFF
V: TRBV7-2
J: TRBJ2-1
D: .
size: .

DNA: TGCAGTGCAGGTGGCCCGCTGGAAGCTTTCTTT
CDR3: CSAGGPLEAFF
V: TRBV20-1
J: TRBJ1-1
D: .
size: .

DNA: TGTGCCAGCAGCGTAGAACAAAATGGCTACACCTTC
CDR3: CASSVEQNGYTF
V: TRBV9
J: TRBJ1-2
D: .
size: .

DNA: TGTGCCAGCAGTTACCAGACTAGCGGGATAGACAATGAGCAGTTCTTC
CDR3: CASSYQTSGIDNEQFF
V: TRBV6-6
J: TRBJ2-1
D: TRBD2
size: .

DNA: TGTGCCAGCTCAGGGTCCAGCCCAGACGATACGCAGTATTTT
CDR3: CASSGSSPDDTQYF
V: TRBV18
J: TRBJ2-3
D: .
size: .

DNA: TGTGCCAGCAGCGTTAGGCGAACTAATGAAAAACTGTTTTTT
CDR3: CASSVRRTNEKLFF
V: TRBV7-9
J: TRBJ1-4
D: .
size: .

DNA: TGTGCCAGTAGTGGGGGTAGCGGGAGCGGTTACAATGAGCAGTTCTTC
CDR3: CASSGGSGSGYNEQFF
V: TRBV19
J: TRBJ2-1
D: TRBD2
size: .

DNA: TGTGCCAGCAGCCAGAATACCCTTGGACGGGAACGGACCCAGTACTTC
CDR3: CASSQNTLGRERTQYF
V: TRBV2
J: TRBJ2-5
D: .
size: .

DNA: TGCAGCGTTGTCAGAACGAACACCGGGGAGCTGTTTTTT
CDR3: CSVVRTNTGELFF
V: TRBV29-1
J: TRBJ2-2
D: .
size: .

DNA: TGTGCCAGCAGCGTTAGTGGGGGCGGCTACACCTTC
CDR3: CASSVSGGGYTF
V: TRBV9
J: TRBJ1-2
D: .
size: .

DNA: TGCGCCAGCAGCCATACAGAGAGCTCCTACAATGAGCAGTTCTTC
CDR3: CASSHTESSYNEQFF
V: TRBV4-3
J: TRBJ2-1
D: .
size: .

DNA: TGTGCCAGTAGTCCAGGGACAGTGAACACTGAAGCTTTCTTT
CDR3: CASSPGTVNTEAFF
V: TRBV19
J: TRBJ1-1
D: TRBD1
size: .

DNA: TGTGCCAGCAACGCCATACCCGGGACTAGCGGGGCGGATGAGCAGTTCTTC
CDR3: CASNAIPGTSGADEQFF
V: TRBV9
J: TRBJ2-1
D: TRBD2
size: .

DNA: TGTGCCACCAGCAGAGAAGGGAATCAGCCCCAGCATTTT
CDR3: CATSREGNQPQHF
V: TRBV15
J: TRBJ1-5
D: .
size: .

DNA: TGTGCCAGTAGGTCCAGGTTCGTCTCTGGAAACACCATATATTTT
CDR3: CASRSRFVSGNTIYF
V: TRBV19
J: TRBJ1-3
D: .
size: .

DNA: TGTGCCAGCAGGGGTTTGTATAATTCACCCCTCCACTTT
CDR3: CASRGLYNSPLHF
V: TRBV6-5
J: TRBJ1-6
D: .
size: .

DNA: TGTGCCAGCAGCTCCAGCCGGGACCCCCACTATGGCTACACCTTC
CDR3: CASSSSRDPHYGYTF
V: TRBV7-9
J: TRBJ1-2
D: .
size: .

DNA: TGTGCCAGCAGAGGGGACGAGCAGCCCCAGCATTTT
CDR3: CASRGDEQPQHF
V: TRBV2
J: TRBJ1-5
D: .
size: .

DNA: TGTGCCAGCAGCTCCCTGCGGGGTTATGGCTACACCTTC
CDR3: CASSSLRGYGYTF
V: TRBV7-2
J: TRBJ1-2
D: .
size: once

DNA: TGTGCCAGCTCACCACAAGGGGGACAGGGGGACACTGAAGCTTTCTTT
CDR3: CASSPQGGQGDTEAFF
V: TRBV18
J: TRBJ1-1
D: TRBD1
size: .

DNA: TGTGCCTGGAGTGTACCAGGCTCCCACTCCTACAATGAGCAGTTCTTC
CDR3: CAWSVPGSHSYNEQFF
V: TRBV30
J: TRBJ2-1
D: .
size: once

DNA: TGCGCCAGCAGCTCCTCACAGGGCTCTGGGGCCAACGTCCTGACTTTC
CDR3: CASSSSQGSGANVLTF
V: TRBV5-1
J: TRBJ2-6
D: .
size: .

DNA: TGTGCCAGCAGCTTATCTTCGCTAGTCGTGACCCAGTACTTC
CDR3: CASSLSSLVVTQYF
V: TRBV7-9
J: TRBJ2-5
D: .
size: once

DNA: TGTGCCAGCAGCACCGCCCGAGGAGATACGCAGTATTTT
CDR3: CASSTARGDTQYF
V: TRBV11-3
J: TRBJ2-3
D: .
size: .

DNA: TGTGCCAGCACCGGTTTGGCGGATCAGCCCCAGCATTTT
CDR3: CASTGLADQPQHF
V: TRBV2
J: TRBJ1-5
D: .
size: .

DNA: TGTGCCAGCAGCTTAACTAGCGGGAGTACGAGTGAGCAGTTCTTC
CDR3: CASSLTSGSTSEQFF
V: TRBV7-3
J: TRBJ2-1
D: TRBD2
size: .

DNA: TGTGCCAGCAGTCCTCGACAGTGGTTGTTTGGGTACTTC
CDR3: CASSPRQWLFGYF
V: TRBV28
J: TRBJ2-4
D: .
size: .

DNA: TGTGCCAGCAGCCTGGAGACCCAGTACTTC
CDR3: CASSLETQYF
V: TRBV6-5
J: TRBJ2-5
D: .
size: .

DNA: TGTGCCAGCAGTGTTTCTGGCAGTTCCTACAATGAGCAGTTCTTC
CDR3: CASSVSGSSYNEQFF
V: TRBV6-4
J: TRBJ2-1
D: .
size: .

DNA: TGTGCCAGCAGTGAGCAGGGGGTCGGTGGCTACACCTTC
CDR3: CASSEQGVGGYTF
V: TRBV6-1
J: TRBJ1-2
D: TRBD1
size: .

DNA: TGTGCCAGCAGGGACAGGGGGCGTTTCCCACATGAAGCTTTCTTT
CDR3: CASRDRGRFPHEAFF
V: TRBV6-5
J: TRBJ1-1
D: TRBD1
size: .